What follows are 8 T cell receptor beta chains derived from one specimen sequenced in a study of early T cells in non-severe SARS-CoV-2 infection. TCRdb called the 5' RACE reads again in MiXCR, with one record for every CDR3 protein. Of about 76,000 distinct CDR3 sequences in the sample, approximately 12% were seen once. The sequenced sample consisted of whole blood. These receptors were collected from an adult who was a healthcare worker with PCR-confirmed SARS-CoV-2 infection or an uninfected control (not recorded which).

This chain links TRBV10-2 with TRBJ1-2, with 8 nucleotides matching TRBD1. In germline, CDR1 is WSHSY, CDR2 SAAADI. V shed 6 bases and J 6 bases; nucleotides not matched to a gene: 9. There are 14 residues in the CDR3. Here the CDR3 DNA reads TGCGCCAGCAGCCTGACAGGGGAGGGAGATGGCTACACCTTC. Translated, it gives CASSLTGEGDGYTF.

This clonotype has just a few counts. V and J are TRBV28 and TRBJ1-4; possible D gene TRBD1, 5 bases. The germline V gene has CDR1 MDHEN and CDR2 SYDVKM. V was pared by 7 bases and J by 8 bases, with 23 bases between. CDR3 size: 16 residues. The CDR3 loop is CASTLGVPAGDEKLFF. The CDR3 region has the DNA TGTGCCAGCACCCTAGGGGTCCCAGCGGGGGACGAAAAACTGTTTTTT. The full variable domain, rest sourced from reference TRBV28 and TRBJ1-4, is DVKVTQSSRYLVKRTGEKVFLECVQDMDHENMFWYRQDPGLGLRLIYFSYDVKMKEKGDIPEGYSVSREKKERFSLILESASTNQTSMYLCASTLGVPAGDEKLFFGSGTQLSVL.

This clonotype has a handful of counts. The chain combines TRBV28 with TRBJ2-2; D unclear. The CDR3 length is 12 residues. Germline V gene lookup returns CDR1 MDHEN and CDR2 SYDVKM. The ends were cut back, 6 bases at V and 9 bases at J, with 11 bases in the middle. The DNA for the CDR3 is TGTGCCAGCAGCAGGTTGGGCAGGGAGCTGTTTTTT. This translates into CASSRLGRELFF.

This clonotype has more than one count but fewer than ten. V gene TRBV6-5 combines with J gene TRBJ2-1, with D hard to call. The germline V gene has CDR1 MNHEY and CDR2 SVGAGI. V dropped 4 bases and J dropped 8 bases, with 12 bases sitting between them. The CDR3 is made up of 13 amino acids. For the CDR3, the DNA is TGTGCCAGCAGTTTTACCCCCTTAGATGAGCAGTTCTTC. Its protein product is CASSFTPLDEQFF.

This clonotype was seen a handful of times. The rearrangement uses TRBV19 and TRBJ2-7; D is ambiguous. CDR1 and CDR2 from the germline V gene are LNHDA and SQIVND (reference sequence). V lost 5 bases and J 0 bases, leaving 14 bases between the germline ends. The CDR3 is 15 amino acids. CDR3 DNA sequence: TGTGCCAGTAGTCCCTACTGGCGGAGCTCCTACGAGCAGTACTTC. This codes for CASSPYWRSSYEQYF.

This clonotype was seen more than once but under ten times. The rearrangement uses TRBV21-1 and TRBJ2-3. TRBV21-1 is given as a pseudogene. The CDR3 has 16 residues. The CDR3 nucleotides read TGTGCCAGCAGCAAAGGCGGTACGCCACTCACAGATACGCAGTATTTT. Residues: CASSKGGTPLTDTQYF.

This clonotype occurred a few times. The chain combines TRBV7-2 with TRBJ2-1; 12 bases line up with TRBD2. The CDR3 extends over 16 amino acids. V lost 1 base to trimming and J lost 6 bases; unmatched junction nucleotides: 4. Germline CDR1 SGHTA, CDR2 FQGNSA. The CDR3 protein is CASSLGLAGVVNEQFF. As DNA, the CDR3 is TGTGCCAGCAGCTTAGGACTAGCGGGAGTGGTCAATGAGCAGTTCTTC. The complete variable domain, with remaining parts taken from reference TRBV7-2 and TRBJ2-1, reads GAGVSQSPSNKVTEKGKDVELRCDPISGHTALYWYRQSLGQGLEFLIYFQGNSAPDKSGLPSDRFSAERTGGSVSTLTIQRTQQEDSAVYLCASSLGLAGVVNEQFFGPGTRLTVL.

There are a few counts of this clonotype. The chain employs TRBV30 and TRBJ1-2; D call uncertain. CDR1 is GTSNPN and CDR2 is SVGIG in the germline V gene (reference sequence). There are 13 residues in the CDR3. The V end lost 1 base, the J end lost 6 bases, and 12 bases lay between the germline ends. CDR3 protein: CAWSGVYMHGYTF. The CDR3 region has the DNA TGTGCCTGGAGTGGGGTGTACATGCATGGCTACACCTTC.